The rows below give T cell receptor beta chains drawn from one sample of a study of blood T cell repertoires in COVID-19. Method: immunoSEQ multiplex PCR; TCRdb's copy keeps in-frame clones and lacks some. The table records 150,000 to 200,000 clones, roughly 94% of them present only once. The sample was peripheral blood. All receptors come from a man aged 25 to 40 with COVID-19, enrolled during active disease. Both conserved end residues are part of each CDR3. A D gene is named only where the DNA matches it firmly. Clone size is stated in some rows and not others, as once, few, many or a class when expanded.

D gene	clone size	J gene	V gene	CDR3 protein	CDR3 DNA
TRBD2	-	TRBJ2-1	TRBV10-1	CASSPISGGSYNEQFF	TGCGCCAGCAGCCCAATAAGCGGGGGGTCCTACAATGAGCAGTTCTTC
-	-	TRBJ2-2	TRBV29-1	CSVEGSGWYGGELFF	TGCAGCGTTGAAGGTTCAGGGTGGTATGGCGGGGAGCTGTTTTTT
TRBD1	-	TRBJ1-2	TRBV20-1	CSASGTGGVYGYTF	TGCAGTGCTAGTGGGACAGGGGGCGTCTATGGCTACACCTTC
-	-	TRBJ2-2	TRBV9	CASSSGLQFGELFF	TGTGCCAGCAGCTCGGGACTGCAGTTCGGGGAGCTGTTTTTT
-	-	TRBJ2-2	TRBV5-1	CASSFNGELFF	TGCGCCAGCAGTTTTAACGGGGAGCTGTTTTTT
TRBD2	once	TRBJ2-2	TRBV5-1	CASSLGGLHFDGELFF	TGCGCCAGCAGCTTGGGGGGACTACATTTTGACGGGGAGCTGTTTTTT
-	-	TRBJ1-6	TRBV11-3	CASSLDSVGSPLHF	TGTGCCAGCAGCTTAGATAGCGTCGGATCACCCCTCCACTTT
-	-	TRBJ1-4	TRBV28	CASSRTDNEKLFF	TGTGCCAGCAGTCGAACAGATAATGAAAAACTGTTTTTT
TRBD1	-	TRBJ2-1	TRBV5-1	CASSSSTGGGFWNEQFF	TGCGCCAGCAGCTCGTCAACAGGGGGCGGTTTTTGGAATGAGCAGTTCTTC
TRBD1	-	TRBJ1-5	TRBV18	CASSGNRGGNQPQHF	TGTGCCAGCTCAGGGAACAGGGGTGGCAATCAGCCCCAGCATTTT
TRBD1	-	TRBJ1-6	TRBV18	CASSPSTGADSPLHF	TGTGCCAGCTCACCTTCGACAGGGGCGGATTCACCCCTCCACTTT
-	once	TRBJ1-5	TRBV6-6	CASSYSPGADQPQHF	TGTGCCAGCAGTTACTCCCCAGGGGCAGATCAGCCCCAGCATTTT
-	once	TRBJ1-2	TRBV6-5	CASGYSVPPRYGYTF	TGTGCCAGCGGTTACTCGGTCCCCCCTCGGTATGGCTACACCTTC
TRBD1	-	TRBJ1-1	TRBV11-2	CASSRDRGREAFF	TGTGCCAGCAGCAGAGACAGGGGGAGGGAAGCTTTCTTT
-	-	TRBJ2-7	TRBV4-1	CASSPTGYSYEQYF	TGCGCCAGCAGCCCAACAGGTTACTCCTACGAGCAGTACTTC
-	-	TRBJ1-2	TRBV6-5	CASSYSARLYGYTF	TGTGCCAGCAGTTACTCGGCCAGACTCTATGGCTACACCTTC
TRBD1	-	TRBJ1-1	TRBV10-3	CAISTPGQGAGGNTEAFF	TGTGCCATCAGTACCCCGGGACAGGGGGCAGGAGGGAACACTGAAGCTTTCTTT
-	-	TRBJ1-1	TRBV9	CASSVGTGVVNTEAFF	TGTGCCAGCAGCGTAGGGACGGGGGTCGTGAACACTGAAGCTTTCTTT
-	-	TRBJ1-6	TRBV7-9	CASSPGTESPLHF	TGTGCCAGCAGCCCTGGGACTGAATCACCCCTCCACTTT
TRBD1	-	TRBJ1-1	TRBV18	CASSPILTGGEAFF	TGTGCCAGCTCACCCATTCTCACAGGGGGCGAAGCTTTCTTT
TRBD1	-	TRBJ2-3	TRBV9	CASSVAAGGGGDTQYF	TGTGCCAGCAGCGTAGCGGCAGGGGGCGGCGGAGATACGCAGTATTTT
-	-	TRBJ1-1	TRBV9	CASSVGGGRHMNTEAFF	TGTGCCAGCAGCGTAGGGGGAGGGAGACACATGAACACTGAAGCTTTCTTT
TRBD1	-	TRBJ1-6	TRBV5-1	CASSFQGESSYNSPLHF	TGCGCCAGCAGCTTCCAGGGGGAAAGCTCCTATAATTCACCCCTCCACTTT
TRBD2	-	TRBJ2-7	TRBV7-2	CASSGTSGSYEQYF	TGTGCCAGCAGCGGAACTAGCGGGTCCTACGAGCAGTACTTC
TRBD1	-	TRBJ1-2	TRBV5-1	CASSLGDRGGYTF	TGCGCCAGCAGCTTGGGGGACAGGGGTGGCTACACCTTC
TRBD1	-	TRBJ1-3	TRBV29-1	CSVTGESSGNTIYF	TGCAGCGTCACAGGGGAGAGCTCTGGAAACACCATATATTTT
TRBD1	few	TRBJ1-2	TRBV28	CASSETAGTGGLVGYGYTF	TGTGCCAGCAGTGAAACGGCCGGGACAGGGGGCTTGGTGGGCTATGGCTACACCTTC
-	-	TRBJ1-2	TRBV5-1	CASSVSQGYGYTF	TGCGCCAGCAGCGTCTCACAGGGCTATGGCTACACCTTC
-	-	TRBJ1-4	TRBV9	CASSVAVHDRTEANEKLFF	TGTGCCAGCAGCGTAGCCGTCCATGACAGAACAGAGGCTAATGAAAAACTGTTTTTT
-	-	TRBJ1-1	TRBV4-2	CASSARGLQNTEAFF	TGTGCCAGCAGCGCCCGGGGACTGCAGAACACTGAAGCTTTCTTT
-	once	TRBJ1-2	TRBV3-1/TRBV3-2	CASSQDLYRVNGYTF	TGTGCCAGCAGCCAAGATTTATACAGGGTGAACGGCTACACCTTC
-	-	TRBJ1-2	TRBV10-3	CAISDSSARVYGYTF	TGTGCCATCAGTGACTCCTCTGCGCGAGTCTATGGCTACACCTTC
-	-	TRBJ2-7	TRBV15	CATSRDQLWAYEQYF	TGTGCCACCAGCAGAGACCAACTATGGGCCTACGAGCAGTACTTC
TRBD2	once	TRBJ2-3	TRBV5-1	CASSLWGLAGGPGDTQYF	TGCGCCAGCAGCCTCTGGGGACTAGCGGGGGGGCCCGGAGATACGCAGTATTTT
TRBD1	-	TRBJ1-1	TRBV7-3	CASSRDRTMNTEAFF	TGTGCCAGCAGCCGGGACAGGACTATGAACACTGAAGCTTTCTTT
-	-	TRBJ1-2	TRBV29-1	CSVGQGLTSGGYTF	TGCAGCGTTGGTCAGGGGCTTACGTCTGGTGGCTACACCTTC
TRBD1	-	TRBJ1-6	TRBV5-4	CASSRGTAYNSPLHF	TGTGCCAGCAGCCGGGGGACAGCGTATAATTCACCCCTCCACTTT
TRBD2	-	TRBJ2-2	TRBV27	CASSPRTSLTGELFF	TGTGCCAGCAGTCCCCGGACTAGCCTCACCGGGGAGCTGTTTTTT
TRBD1	-	TRBJ1-4	TRBV5-1	CASSLITGANRGKLFF	TGCGCCAGCAGCTTGATCACAGGGGCTAACCGAGGAAAACTGTTTTTT
-	-	TRBJ1-1	TRBV9	CASSLYDSLMNTEAFF	TGTGCCAGCAGCCTTTACGACAGCCTCATGAACACTGAAGCTTTCTTT
TRBD1	-	TRBJ1-1	TRBV27	CASSSVRGQGSTEAFF	TGTGCCAGCAGTTCCGTCCGAGGACAGGGGAGCACTGAAGCTTTCTTT
-	once	TRBJ1-6	TRBV6-2/TRBV6-3	CASSGASPLHF	TGTGCCAGCAGCGGGGCCTCACCCCTCCACTTT
-	-	TRBJ1-3	TRBV14	CASSQVLIRPQGFGNTIYF	TGTGCCAGCAGCCAAGTTCTTATAAGACCCCAGGGGTTTGGAAACACCATATATTTT
-	-	TRBJ1-2	TRBV19	CASSIEAGRGYTF	TGTGCCAGTAGTATAGAGGCAGGGCGAGGCTACACCTTC
TRBD1	-	TRBJ2-7	TRBV13	CASSTTGTGSYEQYF	TGTGCCAGCAGCACCACCGGGACAGGGTCCTACGAGCAGTACTTC
-	once	TRBJ2-3	TRBV27	CASTDPGRGDTQYF	TGTGCCAGCACGGATCCGGGGCGGGGAGATACGCAGTATTTT
-	few	TRBJ2-7	TRBV20-1	CSARSGHEQYF	TGCAGTGCTAGGTCGGGTCACGAGCAGTACTTC
-	-	TRBJ1-4	TRBV2	CASTRGGGQWKLFF	TGTGCCAGCACGAGAGGGGGGGGACAATGGAAACTGTTTTTT
TRBD1	-	TRBJ2-2	TRBV6-5	CASSYGTGRDGELFF	TGTGCCAGCAGTTACGGGACAGGGCGGGACGGGGAGCTGTTTTTT
TRBD1	-	TRBJ1-3	TRBV28	CASSKRGHKNTIYF	TGTGCCAGCAGTAAAAGGGGGCATAAAAACACCATATATTTT
-	-	TRBJ1-3	TRBV3-1/TRBV3-2	CASSQDSSGNTIYF	TGTGCCAGCAGCCAAGACAGCTCTGGAAACACCATATATTTT
-	-	TRBJ2-5	TRBV2	CASSESVRQETQYF	TGTGCCAGCAGTGAATCCGTCCGCCAAGAGACCCAGTACTTC
-	-	TRBJ2-2	TRBV27	CASSFRLVTGELFF	TGTGCCAGCAGTTTCCGACTTGTTACCGGGGAGCTGTTTTTT